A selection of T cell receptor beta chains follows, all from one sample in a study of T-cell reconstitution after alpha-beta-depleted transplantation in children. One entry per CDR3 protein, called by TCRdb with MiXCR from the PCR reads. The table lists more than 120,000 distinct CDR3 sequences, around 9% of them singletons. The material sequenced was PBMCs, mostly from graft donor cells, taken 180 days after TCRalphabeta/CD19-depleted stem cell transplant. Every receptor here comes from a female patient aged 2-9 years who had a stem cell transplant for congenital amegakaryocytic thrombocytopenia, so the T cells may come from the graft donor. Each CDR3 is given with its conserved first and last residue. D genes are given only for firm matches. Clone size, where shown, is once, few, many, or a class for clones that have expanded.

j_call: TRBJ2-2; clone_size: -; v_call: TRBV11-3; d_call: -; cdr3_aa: CASSRGGGLPGELFF; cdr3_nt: TGTGCCAGCAGCCGAGGTGGAGGATTACCCGGGGAGCTGTTTTTT
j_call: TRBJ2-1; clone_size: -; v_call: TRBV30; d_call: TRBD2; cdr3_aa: CAWGLAGDEQFF; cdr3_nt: TGTGCCTGGGGTCTAGCGGGAGATGAGCAGTTCTTC
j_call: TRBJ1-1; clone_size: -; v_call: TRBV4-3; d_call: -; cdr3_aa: CASSRRDGEAFF; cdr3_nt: TGCGCCAGCAGCCGCAGGGACGGTGAAGCTTTCTTT
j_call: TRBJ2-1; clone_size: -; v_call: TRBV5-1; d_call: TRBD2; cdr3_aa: CASSFSGRMDEQFF; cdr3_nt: TGCGCCAGCTCCTTCAGCGGGAGGATGGATGAGCAGTTCTTC
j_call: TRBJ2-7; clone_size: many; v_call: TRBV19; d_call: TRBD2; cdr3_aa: CASSQLAGPGEQYF; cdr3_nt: TGTGCCAGTAGTCAACTAGCGGGACCGGGAGAGCAGTACTTC
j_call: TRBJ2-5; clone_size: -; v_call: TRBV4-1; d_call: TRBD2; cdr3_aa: CASSQDPKRLAGVQETQYF; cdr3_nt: TGCGCCAGCAGCCAAGACCCGAAACGACTAGCGGGGGTCCAAGAGACCCAGTACTTC
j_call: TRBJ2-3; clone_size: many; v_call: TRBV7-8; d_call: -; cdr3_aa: CASSLSSSTDTQYF; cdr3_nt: TGTGCCAGCAGCCTATCTAGCAGCACAGATACGCAGTATTTT
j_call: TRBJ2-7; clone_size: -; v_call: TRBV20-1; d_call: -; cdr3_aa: CSAGLTGTTPYEQYF; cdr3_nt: TGCAGTGCAGGCCTAACCGGGACCACGCCATACGAGCAGTACTTC
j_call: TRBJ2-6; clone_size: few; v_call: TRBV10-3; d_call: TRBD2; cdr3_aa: CAISESLLAGGFPGANVLTF; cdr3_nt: TGTGCCATCAGTGAGTCGTTACTAGCGGGAGGCTTCCCTGGGGCCAACGTCCTGACTTTC
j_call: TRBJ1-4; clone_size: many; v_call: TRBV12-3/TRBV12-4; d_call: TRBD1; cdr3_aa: CASSRGGTTNEKLFF; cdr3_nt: TGTGCCAGCAGTAGAGGGGGCACAACTAATGAAAAACTGTTTTTT
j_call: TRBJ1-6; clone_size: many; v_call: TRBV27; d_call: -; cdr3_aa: CASTARGNSPLHF; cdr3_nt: TGTGCCAGCACTGCCCGGGGGAATTCACCCCTCCACTTT
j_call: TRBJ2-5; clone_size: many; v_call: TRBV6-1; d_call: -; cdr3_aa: CASSNLAGETQYF; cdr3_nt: TGTGCCAGCAGCAATCTCGCTGGGGAGACCCAGTACTTC
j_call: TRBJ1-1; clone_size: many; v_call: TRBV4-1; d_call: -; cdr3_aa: CASSQNTGINTEAFF; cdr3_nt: TGCGCCAGCAGCCAAAATACAGGAATTAACACTGAAGCTTTCTTT
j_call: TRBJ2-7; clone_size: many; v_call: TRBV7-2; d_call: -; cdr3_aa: CASSRTVEAPYEQYF; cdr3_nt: TGTGCCAGCAGCCGCACTGTGGAGGCCCCTTACGAGCAGTACTTC
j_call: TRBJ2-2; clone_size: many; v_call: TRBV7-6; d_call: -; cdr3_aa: CASSLLGPGELFF; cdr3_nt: TGTGCCAGCAGCTTATTAGGGCCCGGGGAGCTGTTTTTT